This T cell receptor beta chain was recovered during a study of cytomegalovirus exposure and HLA in healthy donors. This CDR3 comprises 15 residues. V lost 3 bases and J lost 0, with 12 bases in between. Germline V gene sequence: CDR1 SGHRS, CDR2 YFSETQ. Notes on this clone: Its antigen is not identified.

Assay used: immunoSEQ multiplex PCR; TCRdb lists only in-frame clones, some missing. Found here are approximately 300,000 clones, 80% to 90% of them singletons; the top ten hold about 0.8%. Study outcomes and limitations: The study labeled fewer than 200 TCR beta chains cytomegalovirus-associated. Researchers reported that a few CMV-associated chains were confirmed in vitro as CMV antigen-specific. Published work reported that the classifier diagnosed cytomegalovirus status with high specificity and sensitivity. The study found most TCR sequences rare, yet found some public TCRs in many donors.

V usage is TRBV5-1 and J usage is TRBJ1-1; D gene ambiguous. Material for sequencing was PBMCs. The origin of this receptor is a woman aged 18 to 35 in good health and CMV-seronegative. CDR3 amino acids: CASSSHDTLNTEAFF. In DNA form, the CDR3 reads TGCGCCAGCAGCTCACATGACACCCTGAACACTGAAGCTTTCTTT.